A single sample is the source of the 28 T cell receptor beta chains below, sequenced in a study of T cell responses to AZD1222 COVID-19 vaccine. Produced via immunoSEQ multiplex PCR; TCRdb's table is partial and in-frame only. The sample lists about 160,000 clones, about 91% occurring once. The sample here was peripheral blood, taken on day 0 of MenACWY control vaccination. These receptors originate from an adult in good health.

This rearrangement joins TRBV5-1 to TRBJ1-5, with D perhaps matching TRBD1 (5 bases). Germline V gene sequence: CDR1 SGHRS, CDR2 YFSETQ. V lost 4 bases and J lost 4, with 12 bases in between. This CDR3 is built from 14 residues. CDR3 bases: TGCGCCAGCAGCACCGACAGTTATAATCAGCCCCAGCATTTT. Translation gives CASSTDSYNQPQHF.

The rearrangement links TRBV27 to TRBJ1-1; D is undetermined. Trimming cost V 3 bases and J 2 bases, with 10 bases left between them. This CDR3 spans 14 amino acids. CDR1 and CDR2 (germline): MNHEY, SMNVEV (reference sequence). The CDR3 sequence: CASSFRLTNTEAFF. DNA for the CDR3: TGTGCCAGCAGTTTCCGGTTGACCAACACTGAAGCTTTCTTT.

J is TRBJ2-7 and V is TRBV5-1, with D perhaps matching TRBD1 or TRBD2 (5 bases each). The CDR3 loop spans 14 amino acids. V was clipped by 0 bases and J by 4 bases, with 11 bases between them. CDR1 is SGHRS and CDR2 is YFSETQ in the germline V gene. The CDR3 region is CASSLGIWGYEQYF. The CDR3 bases are TGCGCCAGCAGCTTGGGGATTTGGGGGTACGAGCAGTACTTC.

The V and J genes are TRBV7-2 and TRBJ2-5; D not certain. With 0 bases removed from V and 2 bases from J, the gap between germline ends came to 4 bases. Germline-derived CDR1 and CDR2 are SGHTA and FQGNSA. The CDR3 is 13 residues long. The chain's CDR3 is CASSLAIQETQYF. CDR3 sequence (DNA): TGTGCCAGCAGCTTAGCTATTCAAGAGACCCAGTACTTC.

The V and J genes are TRBV4-1 and TRBJ2-7; D unresolved. The CDR3 consists of 13 residues. V lost 0 bases, J lost 6 bases, and 9 bases lay in between. The germline V gene encodes CDR1 MGHRA and CDR2 YSYEKL. Here the CDR3 reads CASSQERWGEQYF. CDR3 nucleotides: TGCGCCAGCAGCCAAGAACGCTGGGGCGAGCAGTACTTC.

This clone has just a few counts. The V and J genes are TRBV19 and TRBJ2-6; D call uncertain. Trimming stripped 7 bases from V and 0 bases from J, with 7 bases between. The CDR3 length is 14 residues. CDR1 is LNHDA and CDR2 is SQIVND in the germline V gene (reference sequence). CDR3: CASTPASGANVLTF. CDR3 coding DNA: TGTGCCAGTACCCCCGCCTCTGGGGCCAACGTCCTGACTTTC.

V and J are TRBV3-1 (or the pseudogene TRBV3-2) and TRBJ1-2, with 10 bases that match TRBD1. The CDR3 is made up of 14 amino acids. The germline CDR1 and CDR2 sequences are LGHDT and YNNKEL (reference sequence). With 4 bases clipped from V and 6 bases from J, the junction kept 5 bases outside the gene matches. CDR3 loop: CASSRDRGLDGYTF. Here the CDR3 DNA reads TGTGCCAGCAGCCGAGACAGGGGGCTTGATGGCTACACCTTC.

The V call is TRBV18, the J call TRBJ1-4; 7 nucleotides line up with TRBD1. With V trimmed by 3 bases and J by 8 bases, 12 bases remained unmatched. In germline, CDR1 is KGHSH, CDR2 LQKENI. CDR3 length equals 16 residues. CDR3 DNA sequence: TGTGCCAGCTCACCTGGGACAGTGCCAAGGGGAGAAAAACTGTTTTTT. Translated, it gives CASSPGTVPRGEKLFF. Using reference TRBV18 and TRBJ1-4 for the parts outside the CDR3, the full variable domain is NAGVMQNPRHLVRRRGQEARLRCSPMKGHSHVYWYRQLPEEGLKFMVYLQKENIIDESGMPKERFSAEFPKEGPSILRIQQVVRGDSAAYFCASSPGTVPRGEKLFFGSGTQLSVL.

This clone was picked up a small number of times. The gene calls are TRBV14 and TRBJ1-2; possibly TRBD1 for D (5 bases). Trimming took 1 base from V and 9 from J, leaving 15 bases between them. This CDR3 contains 14 residues. From germline, CDR1 is SGHDN and CDR2 FVKESK. This CDR3 is CASSQAEFRGRYTF. The CDR3 DNA follows: TGTGCCAGCAGCCAAGCTGAATTTAGGGGTCGCTACACCTTC.

In nucleotides, the CDR3 is TGTGCCAGCACCCAAAGGAGGGGGCCAAACTATGGCTACACCTTC. Translated, it gives CASTQRRGPNYGYTF. The chain carries TRBV6-5 and TRBJ1-2, with 7 bases that match TRBD1. J lost 2 bases, V lost 7 bases, and 10 bases had no gene match. CDR1 and CDR2 (germline): MNHEY, SVGAGI. CDR3 length: 15 amino acids.

The chain carries TRBV7-2 and TRBJ1-4, with TRBD1 as a possible D gene (5 bases). CDR1 and CDR2 from the germline V gene are SGHTA and FQGNSA. The CDR3 is 15 residues long. Trimming took 5 bases from V and 10 from J, leaving 20 bases between them. DNA of the CDR3: TGTGCCAGCAGCCCGACCGGCCAAAGGGGCCGAAAACTGTTTTTT. It translates to CASSPTGQRGRKLFF.

This clone has a single count. The rearrangement uses TRBV6-1 and TRBJ1-2; TRBD1 agrees at 7 bases. This CDR3 comprises 15 residues. Germline CDR1 reads MNHNS; CDR2 reads SASEGT. With V trimmed by 2 bases and J by 7 bases, 10 bases remained unmatched. The CDR3 DNA is TGTGCCAGCAGTGAATTAGGGGGCGTGAGGAGTGGCTACACCTTC. Translated, it gives CASSELGGVRSGYTF.

The chain has TRBV29-1 and TRBJ1-2; 10 bases align to TRBD1. Trimming took 7 bases from V and 5 from J; bases not matched to a gene: 10. Germline-derived CDR1 and CDR2 are SQVTM and ANQGSEA. The CDR3 has 14 amino acids. The chain's CDR3 is CSAVGTGARYGYTF. The CDR3 DNA sequence: TGCAGCGCTGTAGGGACAGGGGCTCGGTATGGCTACACCTTC.

The table lists this clone with a few counts. The chain is built from TRBV2 and TRBJ1-2; D not resolved. The CDR3 extends over 12 amino acids. The germline gives CDR1 SNHLY, CDR2 FYNNEI. The germline V and J ends were trimmed by 7 bases and 8 bases, with 14 bases remaining between them. CDR3 residues: CASKSNGVGYTF. As DNA, the CDR3 is TGTGCCAGCAAATCGAACGGGGTCGGCTACACCTTC.

V and J are TRBV6-1 and TRBJ2-6; D gene uncertain. Trimming took off 3 bases at V and 4 bases at J, with 1 base between the two ends. Germline V gene sequence: CDR1 MNHNS, CDR2 SASEGT. This CDR3 has 12 residues. The CDR3 coding sequence is TGTGCCAGCAGTGAGGGGGCCAACGTCCTGACTTTC. It translates to CASSEGANVLTF.

CDR3 bases: TGCGCCAGCAGCTTGGGGGACCGAGACTTTGATACGCAGTATTTT. Amino acids: CASSLGDRDFDTQYF. V and J are TRBV5-1 and TRBJ2-3; either TRBD1 or TRBD2 may fit D (5 bases each). This CDR3 spans 15 amino acids. In germline, CDR1 is SGHRS, CDR2 YFSETQ. V lost 0 bases and J lost 6, with 14 bases in between.

The rearrangement joins TRBV21-1 to TRBJ2-1; the table's D call of TRBD2 was not tested on the DNA. TRBV21-1 is an annotated pseudogene. The CDR3 is made up of 16 amino acids. The CDR3 is CASSKDRSSSYNEQFF. CDR3 DNA: TGTGCCAGCAGCAAAGACCGCTCTAGCTCCTACAATGAGCAGTTCTTC.

The CDR3 DNA reads as TGTGCCTGGTGGAGGACAGGGACTAATGAAAAACTGTTTTTT. Protein: CAWWRTGTNEKLFF. The chain has TRBV30 and TRBJ1-4; 8 bases map to TRBD1. This CDR3 is built from 14 residues. V dropped 5 bases and J dropped 2; count of bases not matched to a gene: 4. The germline gives CDR1 GTSNPN, CDR2 SVGIG (reference sequence).

The J gene is TRBJ2-3, the V gene TRBV6-6, with 13 bases lining up with TRBD2. The V gene's germline CDR1 is MNHNY and CDR2 SVGAGI (reference sequence). There are 16 residues in the CDR3. Trimming took 6 bases from V and 6 from J; bases not matched to a gene: 9. The CDR3 DNA sequence: TGTGCCAGCAGGCCTCGGACTAGCGGGAGAGCTGATACGCAGTATTTT. Amino acids: CASRPRTSGRADTQYF.

The chain is built from TRBV5-4 and TRBJ2-5; no clear D. This CDR3 region has 13 residues. The germline V gene has CDR1 SGHNT and CDR2 YYREEE (reference sequence). The V end was cut by 0 bases, the J end by 2 bases, with 5 bases between. The CDR3 DNA reads TGTGCCAGCAGCTTGGAACAGCAAGAGACCCAGTACTTC. It yields the protein CASSLEQQETQYF. The full variable domain, completed using reference TRBV5-4 and TRBJ2-5, is ETGVTQSPTHLIKTRGQQVTLRCSSQSGHNTVSWYQQALGQGPQFIFQYYREEENGRGNFPPRFSGLQFPNYSSELNVNALELDDSALYLCASSLEQQETQYFGPGTRLLVL.

The chain carries TRBV24-1 and TRBJ1-1; no reliable D call. CDR3 length: 14 amino acids. Per the germline V gene, CDR1 is KGHDR and CDR2 is SFDVKD. V lost 5 bases, J lost 7 bases, and 16 bases lay in between. DNA for the CDR3: TGTGCCACCAGTGTTTCCGGAGCCCCATTTGAAGCTTTCTTT. This translates into CATSVSGAPFEAFF.

The chain links TRBV6-5 to TRBJ1-2; D is uncertain. The V gene lost 5 bases and the J gene lost 5 bases, with 9 bases spanning the gap. CDR1 and CDR2 (germline): MNHEY, SVGAGI. The CDR3 is made up of 12 amino acids. Here the CDR3 DNA reads TGTGCCAGCAGTAGTAGGATTTATGGCTACACCTTC. This gives the protein CASSSRIYGYTF.

V is TRBV19 and J is TRBJ1-6; D is unclear. Looked up from germline, CDR1 is LNHDA and CDR2 is SQIVND (reference sequence). This CDR3 has 14 amino acids. With 4 bases removed from V and 10 bases from J, the gap between germline ends came to 14 bases. CDR3 DNA sequence: TGTGCCAGTAGTACCCCGGGTATCGGCTCACCCCTCCACTTT. Protein sequence: CASSTPGIGSPLHF.

V and J are TRBV3-1 (or the pseudogene TRBV3-2) and TRBJ2-7; D is ambiguous. V was cut by 0 bases and J by 1 base, with 7 bases left in between. Germline V gene data show CDR1 as LGHDT and CDR2 as YNNKEL (reference sequence). This CDR3 is 14 amino acids long. The CDR3 sequence is CASSQERFSYEQYF. The CDR3 DNA sequence: TGTGCCAGCAGCCAAGAAAGGTTTTCCTACGAGCAGTACTTC.

The rearrangement links TRBV7-7 to TRBJ2-7; a weak D match, TRBD1 (6 bases). Trimming stripped 3 bases from V and 6 bases from J, with 12 bases between. Germline CDR1 and CDR2: SSHAT and FNYEAQ (reference sequence). The CDR3 extends over 13 amino acids. The CDR3 bases are TGTGCCAGCAGCTTGGCCAGGGGTGGCGAGCAGTACTTC. Translating it yields CASSLARGGEQYF. Full variable domain (missing parts from reference TRBV7-7 and TRBJ2-7): GAGVSQSPRYKVTKRGQDVTLRCDPISSHATLYWYQQALGQGPEFLTYFNYEAQPDKSGLPSDRFSAERPEGSISTLTIQRTEQRDSAMYRCASSLARGGEQYFGPGTRLTVT.

The chain links TRBV30 to TRBJ1-1; D is unresolved. This CDR3 contains 11 residues. V lost 2 bases and J lost 6, with 7 bases in between. The germline V gene has CDR1 GTSNPN and CDR2 SVGIG (reference sequence). For the CDR3, the DNA is TGTGCCTGGAGTAGTGGAGCTGAAGCTTTCTTT. It is translated as CAWSSGAEAFF.

The rearrangement uses TRBV3-1 (or the pseudogene TRBV3-2) and TRBJ2-1; TRBD2 matches 11 bases. The CDR3 runs 17 residues. With 0 bases clipped from V and 5 bases from J, the junction kept 6 bases outside the gene matches. The germline gives CDR1 LGHDT, CDR2 YNNKEL (reference sequence). CDR3 nucleotides: TGTGCCAGCAGCCAAGACCTACTAGCGGGAGTCCACAATGAGCAGTTCTTC. This translates into CASSQDLLAGVHNEQFF.

The genes are TRBV3-1 (or the pseudogene TRBV3-2) and TRBJ2-1; TRBD2 aligns across 12 bases. Germline V gene data show CDR1 as LGHDT and CDR2 as YNNKEL (reference sequence). The V gene end was trimmed by 4 bases and the J gene end by 7 bases; junction bases not matched to a gene: 8. The CDR3 is 16 amino acids. The CDR3 region is CASSPLAGGPRNEQFF. CDR3 DNA: TGTGCCAGCAGCCCCCTAGCGGGAGGGCCGCGGAATGAGCAGTTCTTC.